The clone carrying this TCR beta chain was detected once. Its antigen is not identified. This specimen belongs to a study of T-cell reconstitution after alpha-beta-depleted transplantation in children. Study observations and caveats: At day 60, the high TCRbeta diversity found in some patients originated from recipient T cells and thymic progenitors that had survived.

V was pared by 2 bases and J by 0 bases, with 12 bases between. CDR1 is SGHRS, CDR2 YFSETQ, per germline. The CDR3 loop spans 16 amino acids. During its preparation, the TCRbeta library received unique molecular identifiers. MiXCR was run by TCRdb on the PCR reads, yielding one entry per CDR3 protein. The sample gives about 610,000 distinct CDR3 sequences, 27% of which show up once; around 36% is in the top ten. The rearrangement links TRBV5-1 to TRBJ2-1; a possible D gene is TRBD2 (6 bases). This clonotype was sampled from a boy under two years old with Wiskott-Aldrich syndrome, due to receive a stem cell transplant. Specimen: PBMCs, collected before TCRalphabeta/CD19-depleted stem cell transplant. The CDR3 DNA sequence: TGCGCCAGCAGCTTAATAGCGGAGATCTCCTACAATGAGCAGTTCTTC. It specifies CASSLIAEISYNEQFF.